This is a list of T cell receptor beta chains from one sample in a study of shared clonotypes between healthy human individuals. Data came from immunoSEQ multiplex PCR; TCRdb stores just in-frame clones and leaves some out. Of roughly 2.4 million clones in the sample, nearly 97% were seen once. The material sequenced was naive CD4+ T cells sorted from blood. These receptors were collected from a young man in good health. CDR3s include the opening cysteine and the closing phenylalanine or tryptophan. The order of the fields is CDR3 DNA, CDR3 protein, clone size, V gene, J gene, D gene. A D gene is named only where the DNA matches it firmly. Where a row states a size, it is once, few, many or the class of an expanded clone; other rows omit it.

CDR3 DNA: TGTGCCAGCTCACCACTGGCGGGAGATGGTACGCAGTATTTT
CDR3 protein: CASSPLAGDGTQYF
clone size: -
V gene: TRBV18
J gene: TRBJ2-3
D gene: TRBD2

CDR3 DNA: TGCGCCAGCAGCTACCGACCGTTCCCCACAGATACGCAGTATTTT
CDR3 protein: CASSYRPFPTDTQYF
clone size: -
V gene: TRBV5-1
J gene: TRBJ2-3
D gene: -

CDR3 DNA: TGTGCCAGCAGCCCCGGGACAGTTAGCAATCAGCCCCAGCATTTT
CDR3 protein: CASSPGTVSNQPQHF
clone size: -
V gene: TRBV11-2
J gene: TRBJ1-5
D gene: TRBD1

CDR3 DNA: TGTGCCATCAGTGAGTCAGGGACTCTTGATGAGCAGTTCTTC
CDR3 protein: CAISESGTLDEQFF
clone size: -
V gene: TRBV10-3
J gene: TRBJ2-1
D gene: -

CDR3 DNA: TGTGCCAGCAGTTCAGGTTCAGATACGCAGTATTTT
CDR3 protein: CASSSGSDTQYF
clone size: -
V gene: TRBV27
J gene: TRBJ2-3
D gene: -

CDR3 DNA: TGTGCCAGCAGCGTAGACGTTAGGGGATTTGAGTACTTC
CDR3 protein: CASSVDVRGFEYF
clone size: -
V gene: TRBV9
J gene: TRBJ2-5
D gene: -

CDR3 DNA: TGCGCCAGCAGCCAAGAAATACAAGAGACCCAGTACTTC
CDR3 protein: CASSQEIQETQYF
clone size: -
V gene: TRBV4-1
J gene: TRBJ2-5
D gene: -

CDR3 DNA: TGCGCCAGCAGCCAAGAGGTGCCGGCCGGCAATGGAAACACCATATATTTT
CDR3 protein: CASSQEVPAGNGNTIYF
clone size: -
V gene: TRBV4-1
J gene: TRBJ1-3
D gene: -

CDR3 DNA: TGTGCCAGCAGTGAAGCTGGGCCAGGGGATCAGCCCCAGCATTTT
CDR3 protein: CASSEAGPGDQPQHF
clone size: -
V gene: TRBV6-1
J gene: TRBJ1-5
D gene: -

CDR3 DNA: TGCGCCAGCAGCCAAGAGGATTTAAGGGCCTTAACTAATGAAAAACTGTTTTTT
CDR3 protein: CASSQEDLRALTNEKLFF
clone size: -
V gene: TRBV4-3
J gene: TRBJ1-4
D gene: -

CDR3 DNA: TGTGCCAGCAGTTGGAGGACAGGGACTGGGGATGAGCAGTTCTTC
CDR3 protein: CASSWRTGTGDEQFF
clone size: -
V gene: TRBV6-6
J gene: TRBJ2-1
D gene: TRBD1

CDR3 DNA: TGTGCCAGCTGTACGGGGCCGTACGAGCAGTACTTC
CDR3 protein: CASCTGPYEQYF
clone size: -
V gene: TRBV28
J gene: TRBJ2-7
D gene: -

CDR3 DNA: TGTGCCAGCAGGTATTCGGACAGGCTAGGGCAGCCCCAGCATTTT
CDR3 protein: CASRYSDRLGQPQHF
clone size: -
V gene: TRBV28
J gene: TRBJ1-5
D gene: TRBD1

CDR3 DNA: TGCAGCGTTGAGCAACAAGGGCTAGATACGCAGTATTTT
CDR3 protein: CSVEQQGLDTQYF
clone size: -
V gene: TRBV29-1
J gene: TRBJ2-3
D gene: -

CDR3 DNA: TGTGCCAGCAGCTTTACACCAATGACTCATCCCTATTACGAGCAGTACTTC
CDR3 protein: CASSFTPMTHPYYEQYF
clone size: -
V gene: TRBV11-2
J gene: TRBJ2-7
D gene: -

CDR3 DNA: TGTGCCAGCAGCGTGACAGGGGGCTCTACCTACGAGCAGTACTTC
CDR3 protein: CASSVTGGSTYEQYF
clone size: -
V gene: TRBV6-5
J gene: TRBJ2-7
D gene: TRBD1

CDR3 DNA: TGTGCCTGGAGTCTCACGACAGGGTACTATGGCTACACCTTC
CDR3 protein: CAWSLTTGYYGYTF
clone size: -
V gene: TRBV30
J gene: TRBJ1-2
D gene: TRBD1

CDR3 DNA: TGTGCCATCAGTGAGTCGAGGACAGGGGACGGCTACACCTTC
CDR3 protein: CAISESRTGDGYTF
clone size: -
V gene: TRBV10-3
J gene: TRBJ1-2
D gene: TRBD1

CDR3 DNA: TGTGCCAGCAGTTACTCGACGGCAGCCCTGGGCGGCTACACCTTC
CDR3 protein: CASSYSTAALGGYTF
clone size: -
V gene: TRBV6-6
J gene: TRBJ1-2
D gene: -

CDR3 DNA: TGTGCCAGCAGCGGCCCCTACGAGCAGTACTTC
CDR3 protein: CASSGPYEQYF
clone size: -
V gene: TRBV7-8
J gene: TRBJ2-7
D gene: -

CDR3 DNA: TGTGCCAGCATCGCTCCCAGGACAGGGGGCGCACCAGATACGCAGTATTTT
CDR3 protein: CASIAPRTGGAPDTQYF
clone size: -
V gene: TRBV28
J gene: TRBJ2-3
D gene: TRBD1

CDR3 DNA: TGTGCCACCTACACGGCGAACTACGAGCAGTACTTC
CDR3 protein: CATYTANYEQYF
clone size: -
V gene: TRBV28
J gene: TRBJ2-7
D gene: -

CDR3 DNA: TGTGCCATCGCCGGGACAGGGGCCGCAGATACGCAGTATTTT
CDR3 protein: CAIAGTGAADTQYF
clone size: -
V gene: TRBV10-3
J gene: TRBJ2-3
D gene: TRBD1

CDR3 DNA: TGTGCCACCAGCAGAGATGTCCCAGGGAAAGGAGAAAAACTGTTTTTT
CDR3 protein: CATSRDVPGKGEKLFF
clone size: once
V gene: TRBV15
J gene: TRBJ1-4
D gene: -

CDR3 DNA: TGTGCCAGCTCAACGACAGGGGTTGTGGAGGGCTACACCTTC
CDR3 protein: CASSTTGVVEGYTF
clone size: -
V gene: TRBV18
J gene: TRBJ1-2
D gene: TRBD1

CDR3 DNA: TGTGCCATCAGTGTCTCACTAGTTGAGGCCCCTTACAATGAGCAGTTCTTC
CDR3 protein: CAISVSLVEAPYNEQFF
clone size: -
V gene: TRBV10-3
J gene: TRBJ2-1
D gene: -

CDR3 DNA: TGTGCCAGCTCACCACAGGGACAGGACCGCTATGGCTACACCTTC
CDR3 protein: CASSPQGQDRYGYTF
clone size: -
V gene: TRBV18
J gene: TRBJ1-2
D gene: TRBD1

CDR3 DNA: TGCGCCAGCAGTGAGCCCTCCGGAGCGGGAACGCAGTATTTT
CDR3 protein: CASSEPSGAGTQYF
clone size: -
V gene: TRBV10-1
J gene: TRBJ2-3
D gene: TRBD2

CDR3 DNA: TGTGCCGGACGATCCGCAACTAATGAAAAACTGTTTTTT
CDR3 protein: CAGRSATNEKLFF
clone size: -
V gene: TRBV2
J gene: TRBJ1-4
D gene: -

CDR3 DNA: TGCGCCAGCAGCCTCCAGACAGACATCGATGAGCAGTTCTTC
CDR3 protein: CASSLQTDIDEQFF
clone size: -
V gene: TRBV5-1
J gene: TRBJ2-1
D gene: -

CDR3 DNA: TGTGCCAGCAGTCATCTGTCAGGGGGCGAGCAGTACTTC
CDR3 protein: CASSHLSGGEQYF
clone size: once
V gene: TRBV6-4
J gene: TRBJ2-7
D gene: TRBD1

CDR3 DNA: TGCAGCGTTGATGGGGATTATCATGGCTACACCTTC
CDR3 protein: CSVDGDYHGYTF
clone size: once
V gene: TRBV29-1
J gene: TRBJ1-2
D gene: -

CDR3 DNA: TGTGCCAGTAGCAGCCCCTACGAGCAGTACTTC
CDR3 protein: CASSSPYEQYF
clone size: -
V gene: TRBV19
J gene: TRBJ2-7
D gene: -